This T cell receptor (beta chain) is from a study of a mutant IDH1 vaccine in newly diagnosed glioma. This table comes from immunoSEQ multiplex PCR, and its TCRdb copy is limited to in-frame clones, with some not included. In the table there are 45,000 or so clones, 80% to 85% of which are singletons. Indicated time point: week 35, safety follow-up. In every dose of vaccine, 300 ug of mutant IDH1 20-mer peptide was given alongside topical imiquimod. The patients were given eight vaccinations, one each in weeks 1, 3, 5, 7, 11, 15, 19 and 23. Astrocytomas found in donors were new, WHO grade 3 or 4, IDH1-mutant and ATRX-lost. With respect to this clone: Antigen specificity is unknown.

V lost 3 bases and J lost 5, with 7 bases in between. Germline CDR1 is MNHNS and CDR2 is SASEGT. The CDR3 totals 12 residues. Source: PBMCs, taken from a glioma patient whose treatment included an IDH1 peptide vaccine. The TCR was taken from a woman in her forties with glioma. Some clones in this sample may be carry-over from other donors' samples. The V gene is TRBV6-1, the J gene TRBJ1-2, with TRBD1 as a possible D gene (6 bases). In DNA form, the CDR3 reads TGTGCCAGCAGTGATCAGGGGTATGGCTACACCTTC. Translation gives CASSDQGYGYTF.